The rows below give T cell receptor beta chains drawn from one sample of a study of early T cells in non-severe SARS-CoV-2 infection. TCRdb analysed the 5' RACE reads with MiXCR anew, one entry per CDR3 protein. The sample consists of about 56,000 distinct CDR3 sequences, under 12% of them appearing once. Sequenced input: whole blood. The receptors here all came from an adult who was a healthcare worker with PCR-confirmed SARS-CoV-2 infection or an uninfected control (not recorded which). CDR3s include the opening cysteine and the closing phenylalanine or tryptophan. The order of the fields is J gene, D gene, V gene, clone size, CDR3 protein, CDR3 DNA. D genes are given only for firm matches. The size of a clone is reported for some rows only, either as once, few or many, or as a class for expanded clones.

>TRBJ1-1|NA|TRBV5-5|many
CASSLDIGGRGNTEAFF
TGTGCCAGCAGCTTGGATATTGGGGGTCGAGGGAACACTGAAGCTTTCTTT
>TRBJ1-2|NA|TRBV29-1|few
CSVAGDRRGYTF
TGCAGCGTTGCAGGGGATCGGAGAGGCTACACCTTC
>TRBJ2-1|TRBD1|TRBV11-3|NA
CASSQQGTEQFF
TGTGCCAGCAGTCAACAGGGGACTGAGCAGTTCTTC
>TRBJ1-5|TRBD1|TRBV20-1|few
CSARSDRAGDQPQHF
TGCAGTGCTAGATCGGACAGGGCGGGGGATCAGCCCCAGCATTTT
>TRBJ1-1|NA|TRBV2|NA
CASSEIRGKGTEAFF
TGTGCCAGCAGTGAAATAAGGGGAAAAGGCACTGAAGCTTTCTTT
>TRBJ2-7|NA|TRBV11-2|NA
CASSFGGGGYEQYF
TGTGCCAGCAGCTTCGGAGGGGGCGGCTACGAGCAGTACTTC
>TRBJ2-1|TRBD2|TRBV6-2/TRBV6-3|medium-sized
CASSYSGGRYVNEQFF
TGTGCCAGCAGTTACTCCGGCGGGAGATACGTAAATGAGCAGTTCTTC
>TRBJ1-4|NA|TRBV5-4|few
CASSLSSNEKLFF
TGTGCCAGCAGCCTCTCGAGTAATGAAAAACTGTTTTTT
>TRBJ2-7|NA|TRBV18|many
CASSPGTSYEQYF
TGTGCCAGCTCACCAGGGACCTCCTACGAGCAGTACTTC
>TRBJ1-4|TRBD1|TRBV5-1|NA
CASSSDRGYEKLFF
TGCGCCAGCAGCTCTGACAGGGGATATGAAAAACTGTTTTTT